This T cell receptor beta chain was sequenced in a study of blood T cell repertoires in COVID-19 (dated by TCRdb to 2020 to 2021). Looking at the study overall: Collaborator samples came from the United States, Italy and Spain and covered acute and convalescent phases of COVID-19. The prospective study material was composed of cDNA or gDNA derived from T cells, B-cell-depleted T cells, or PBMCs. Subjects who had been exposed to COVID-19, were actively infected with it, or had recovered from it provided the deeply sampled blood TCRbeta repertoires that made up the dataset. The repertoires were made available in a free public database intended to serve as a resource for research on the immune response to SARS-CoV-2. Samples came from the ongoing ImmuneRACE study (first 160 participants) plus 1,254 subjects from 6 global collaborators. A de-identified subject ID, COVID-19 status, age in years and sex were almost always included in the sample metadata. Where available, HLA class I and class II types were taken from metadata supplied by the sample provider and were not determined by assay-based typing.

For this clone: The clone's antigen remains unknown. The sample holds no much larger clone one base away, and base qualities are not on file.

Participants in the prospective study were enrolled through a virtual design, were aged about 18 to 90 years, and lived in roughly 26 United States geographic areas. Cohort assignment in the prospective study relied on participant-reported clinical history from a screening survey and a study questionnaire. Exposed participants had been in contact, within 2 weeks of entering the study, with a person who had a PCR-confirmed or clinician-diagnosed case of COVID-19. In the prospective study, mobile phlebotomists collected whole blood, serum and a nasopharyngeal or oropharyngeal swab from each participant. Participants in the prospective study had the option to provide additional blood draws and questionnaires over a roughly 2-month period. Blood samples from the prospective study were shipped frozen or at room temperature prior to DNA extraction. At the junction V is shortened by 10 bases and J by 8 bases; bases outside the gene matches: 14. CDR1 and CDR2 are drawn from the germline V gene: MDHEN, SYDVKM. Counted from cysteine to phenylalanine, this CDR3 has 16 amino acids. Kept here is only the CDR3 DNA, which spans 48 bases and is read in frame from base 1.

General conclusions and limits of the study: Clinical and demographic metadata were provided uncurated, with the amount varying by source and participant.

TCRbeta CDR3 regions were amplified from genomic DNA by means of the immunoSEQ Assay, a bias-controlled multiplex PCR. The authors processed their data as follows. Nucleated cell counts per sample were estimated from amplification of reference gene primers within the assay. To quantify the absolute abundance of each unique TCRbeta CDR3 rearrangement, sequence reads were collapsed and filtered. For each sample, productive Simpson clonality was calculated by taking the square root of Simpson's diversity index across productive rearrangements. Drawn from immuneACCESS, this table holds only the in-frame rearrangements with V and J called that TCRdb kept. Clones are partly lost; checked studies trace under half to an unresolved V gene and leave the rest unexplained. From that table come the V and J calls and clone size; the DNA was used to work out D and trimming. In all, the sample holds a few hundred thousand clones, and about 88% of those were seen once. Jointly, the top ten make up just over 1% of the sample.

The receptor comes from a woman aged 30 to 39 who had been exposed to COVID-19. Specimen: PBMCs or T cells enriched from blood (not recorded which). The rearranged segments are TRBV28 and TRBJ2-1; a stretch of 13 junction bases matches TRBD2. The nucleotide sequence reads as follows: TGTGCCACCCGGCTAAGACTAGCGGGAGGATTAGATGAGCAGTTCTTC. This sequence encodes CATRLRLAGGLDEQFF.